These 14 T cell receptor beta chains originate from one sample sequenced in a study of CXCR3-negative and CXCR3-positive naive CD8 T cells. Antigen specificity for these receptors is unknown. General study points: Researchers report that CXCR3-positive naive cells carry more hydrophobic TRB CDR3s than CXCR3-negative naive cells.

Each TRB cDNA library was prepared by 5' RACE (with UMI labels). TCRdb re-called the 5' RACE reads, yielding one record per CDR3 amino acid sequence without DNA. The clone table shows roughly 65,000 distinct CDR3 sequences, with the ten largest holding 0.71%. Sequencing was performed on naive CXCR3+ CD8+ T cells from blood. The subset was: CD45RO-CCR7+CD27+CD95- naive CD8+ T cells expressing CXCR3 (TNR3+). Source of these receptors: a human donor in good health. Some clones in this sample may be carry-over from other donors' samples.

The rearrangement uses TRBV29-1 and TRBJ2-7. CDR1 is SQVTM, CDR2 ANQGSEA, per germline. The CDR3 length is 13 residues. The CDR3 region is CSVGASRTYEQYF.

V is TRBV27 and J is TRBJ2-1; TCRdb returns TRBD1, unconfirmable since there is no DNA. Germline CDR1 reads MNHEY; CDR2 reads SMNVEV (reference sequence). The CDR3 totals 13 residues. The CDR3 here is CASSLVRGDEQFF.

The V gene is TRBV29-1, the J gene TRBJ1-1. The length of the CDR3 is 11 residues. Germline values: CDR1 SQVTM, CDR2 ANQGSEA. CDR3 in amino acids: CSTRREGEAFF.

This chain connects TRBV6-2 or TRBV6-3 to TRBJ2-7; TCRdb picks TRBD1, but there is no DNA to check that call. CDR3 length: 16 amino acids. The V gene's germline CDR1 is MNHEY and CDR2 SVGEGT. This CDR3 is CASNPVQGVISYEQYF.

This chain connects TRBV29-1 to TRBJ1-1; TCRdb indicates TRBD1, and absent DNA this call remains unverified. The CDR3 contains 13 residues. Germline CDR1 and CDR2: SQVTM and ANQGSEA. CDR3 protein: CSVAGGAYTEAFF.

This chain uses TRBV29-1 with TRBJ2-3; no DNA is available, so the TRBD2 call from TCRdb remains unchecked. There are 13 residues in the CDR3. Germline V lookup: CDR1 SQVTM, CDR2 ANQGSEA. The CDR3 sequence is CSVEGGPGRTQYF.

The chain recombines TRBV21-1 with TRBJ2-7. TRBV21-1 is a recognized pseudogene. The CDR3 runs to 11 residues. The CDR3 is CASSKRNEQYF.

The J gene is TRBJ1-2, the V gene TRBV7-2. The germline gives CDR1 SGHTA, CDR2 FQGNSA. This CDR3 contains 17 residues. CDR3 loop: CASSLAVAGSANYGYTF.

The genes are TRBV4-3 and TRBJ1-2; the D call of TRBD1 rests on TCRdb alone, since no DNA is present to check it. This CDR3 is built from 13 residues. CDR1 is LGHNA, CDR2 YSLEER, per germline. The CDR3 here is CASSLDSYYGYTF.

The chain couples TRBV29-1 to TRBJ2-2. Germline V gene sequence: CDR1 SQVTM, CDR2 ANQGSEA. The CDR3 sequence is 12 residues long. This chain's CDR3 is CSADERTGELFF.

The chain employs TRBV30 and TRBJ2-1. Germline assignment: CDR1 GTSNPN and CDR2 SVGIG (reference sequence). The CDR3 loop spans 14 amino acids. CDR3 amino acids: CAWSAGISYNEQFF.

The rearrangement joins TRBV7-2 to TRBJ2-1. Per the germline V gene, CDR1 is SGHTA and CDR2 is FQGNSA. The CDR3 spans 13 residues. CDR3 sequence reads: CASSHRYYNEQFF.

This chain connects TRBV7-8 to TRBJ1-1; TCRdb's D call of TRBD1 is untestable without DNA. The CDR3 extends over 15 amino acids. Looked up from germline, CDR1 is SGHVS and CDR2 is FQNEAQ. The CDR3 region is CASSSEQGANTEAFF.

The genes are TRBV23-1 and TRBJ2-1; TCRdb picks TRBD2, but there is no DNA to check that call. TRBV23-1 counts as an open reading frame of uncertain function. The CDR3 covers 18 residues. The CDR3 reads CASSQSGRAHPHYNEQFF.